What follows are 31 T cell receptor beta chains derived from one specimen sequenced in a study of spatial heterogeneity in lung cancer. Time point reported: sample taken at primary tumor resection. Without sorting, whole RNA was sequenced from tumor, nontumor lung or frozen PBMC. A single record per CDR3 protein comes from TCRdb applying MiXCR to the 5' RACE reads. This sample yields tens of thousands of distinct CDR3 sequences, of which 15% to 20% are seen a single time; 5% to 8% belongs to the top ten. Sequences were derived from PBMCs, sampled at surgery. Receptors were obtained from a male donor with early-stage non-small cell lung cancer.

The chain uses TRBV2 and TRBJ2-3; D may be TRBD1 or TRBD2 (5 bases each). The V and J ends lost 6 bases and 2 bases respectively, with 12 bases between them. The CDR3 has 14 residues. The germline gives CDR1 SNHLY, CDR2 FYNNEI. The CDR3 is CASRPGPFTDTQYF. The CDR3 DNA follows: TGTGCCAGCAGACCGGGACCCTTCACAGATACGCAGTATTTT.

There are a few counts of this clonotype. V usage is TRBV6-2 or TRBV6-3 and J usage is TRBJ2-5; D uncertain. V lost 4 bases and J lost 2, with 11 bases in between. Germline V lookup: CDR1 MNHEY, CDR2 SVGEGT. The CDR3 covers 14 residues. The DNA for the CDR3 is TGTGCCAGCAGTTCCGAGGACGTTCAAGAGACCCAGTACTTC. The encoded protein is CASSSEDVQETQYF.

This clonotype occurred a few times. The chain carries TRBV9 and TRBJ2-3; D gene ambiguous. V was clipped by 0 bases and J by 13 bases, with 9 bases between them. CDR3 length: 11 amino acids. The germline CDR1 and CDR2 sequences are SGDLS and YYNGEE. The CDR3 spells CASSVADSEYF. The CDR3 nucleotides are TGTGCCAGCAGCGTAGCAGATTCAGAGTATTTT.

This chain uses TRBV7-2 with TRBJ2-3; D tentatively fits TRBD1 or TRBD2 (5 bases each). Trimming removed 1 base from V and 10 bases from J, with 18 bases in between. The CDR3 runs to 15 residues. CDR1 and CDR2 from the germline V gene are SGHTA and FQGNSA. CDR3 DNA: TGTGCCAGCAGCTTAGTAGCCGGGGCTGGTAGGGCGCAGTATTTT. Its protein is CASSLVAGAGRAQYF.

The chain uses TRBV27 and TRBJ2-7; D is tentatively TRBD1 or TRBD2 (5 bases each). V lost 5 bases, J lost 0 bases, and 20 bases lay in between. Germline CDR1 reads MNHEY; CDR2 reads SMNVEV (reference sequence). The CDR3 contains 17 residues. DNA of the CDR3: TGTGCCAGCAGTCGCGACCTCCCGGGACCAAGCTCCTACGAGCAGTACTTC. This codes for CASSRDLPGPSSYEQYF.

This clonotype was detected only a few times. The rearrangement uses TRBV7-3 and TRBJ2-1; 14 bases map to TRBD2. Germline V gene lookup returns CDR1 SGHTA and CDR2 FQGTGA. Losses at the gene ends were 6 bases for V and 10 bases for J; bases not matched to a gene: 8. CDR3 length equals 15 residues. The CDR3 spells CASSSGTSGRVEQFF. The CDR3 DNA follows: TGTGCCAGCAGTTCCGGGACTAGCGGGAGAGTCGAGCAGTTCTTC. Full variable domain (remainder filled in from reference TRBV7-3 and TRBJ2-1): GAGVSQTPSNKVTEKGKYVELRCDPISGHTALYWYRQSLGQGPEFLIYFQGTGAADDSGLPNDRFFAVRPEGSVSTLKIQRTERGDSAVYLCASSSGTSGRVEQFFGPGTRLTVL.

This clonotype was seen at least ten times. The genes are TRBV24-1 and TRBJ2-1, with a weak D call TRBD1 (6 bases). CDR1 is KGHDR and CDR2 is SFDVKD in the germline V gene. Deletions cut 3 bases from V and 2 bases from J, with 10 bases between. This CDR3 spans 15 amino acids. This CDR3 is CATSDTGNAYNEQFF. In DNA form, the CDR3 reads TGTGCCACCAGTGATACAGGGAACGCCTACAATGAGCAGTTCTTC.

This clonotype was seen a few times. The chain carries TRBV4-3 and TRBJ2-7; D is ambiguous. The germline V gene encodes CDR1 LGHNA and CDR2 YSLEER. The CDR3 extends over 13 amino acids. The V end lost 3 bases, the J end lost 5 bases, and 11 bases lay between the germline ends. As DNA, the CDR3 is TGCGCCAGCAGCCACTCGTCCCAGGACGAGCAGTACTTC. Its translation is CASSHSSQDEQYF.

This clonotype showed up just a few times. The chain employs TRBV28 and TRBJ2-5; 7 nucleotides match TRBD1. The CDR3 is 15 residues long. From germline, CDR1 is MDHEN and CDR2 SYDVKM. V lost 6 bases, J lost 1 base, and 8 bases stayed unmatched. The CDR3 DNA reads TGTGCCAGCAGCAACAATAGACAGGGCCAAGAGACCCAGTACTTC. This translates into CASSNNRQGQETQYF.

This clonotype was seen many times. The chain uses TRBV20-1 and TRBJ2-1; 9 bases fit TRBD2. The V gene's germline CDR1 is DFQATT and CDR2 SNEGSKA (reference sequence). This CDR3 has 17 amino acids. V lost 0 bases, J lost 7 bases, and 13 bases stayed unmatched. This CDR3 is CSARDLLGGRAWNEQFF. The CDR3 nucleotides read TGCAGTGCTAGAGATCTTTTAGGCGGGAGGGCCTGGAATGAGCAGTTCTTC.

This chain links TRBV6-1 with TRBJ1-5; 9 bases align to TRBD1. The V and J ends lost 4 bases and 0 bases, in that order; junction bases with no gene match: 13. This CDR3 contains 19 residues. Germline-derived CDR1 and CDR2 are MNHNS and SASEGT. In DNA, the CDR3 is TGTGCCAGCAGTGGGTTCAGGACAGGGGCCGGTCCTAGCAATCAGCCCCAGCATTTT. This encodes CASSGFRTGAGPSNQPQHF.

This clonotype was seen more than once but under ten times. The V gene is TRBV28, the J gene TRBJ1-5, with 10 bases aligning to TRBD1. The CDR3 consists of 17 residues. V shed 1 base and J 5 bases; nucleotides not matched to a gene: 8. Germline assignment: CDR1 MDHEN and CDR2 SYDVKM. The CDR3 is CASSLYTGTGAYQPQHF. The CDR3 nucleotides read TGTGCCAGCAGTTTATATACCGGGACAGGGGCCTATCAGCCCCAGCATTTT.

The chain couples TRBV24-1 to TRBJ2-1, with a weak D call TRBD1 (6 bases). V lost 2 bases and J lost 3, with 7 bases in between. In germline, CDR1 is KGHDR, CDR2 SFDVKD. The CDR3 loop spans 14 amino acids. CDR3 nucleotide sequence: TGTGCCACCAGTGATTCGACAGGCTACAATGAGCAGTTCTTC. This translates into CATSDSTGYNEQFF.

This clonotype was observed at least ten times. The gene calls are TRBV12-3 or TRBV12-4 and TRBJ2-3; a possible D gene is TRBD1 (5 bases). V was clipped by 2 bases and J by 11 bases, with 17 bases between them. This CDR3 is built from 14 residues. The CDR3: CASSLKRGMIGQYF. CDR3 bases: TGTGCCAGCAGTTTAAAAAGGGGAATGATTGGGCAGTATTTT.

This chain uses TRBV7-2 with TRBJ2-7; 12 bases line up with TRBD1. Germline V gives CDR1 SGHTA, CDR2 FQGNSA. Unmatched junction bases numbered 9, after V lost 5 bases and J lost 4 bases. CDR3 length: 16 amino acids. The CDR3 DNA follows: TGTGCCAGCAGCAACCGGGACAGGGGGCGAGGGTACGAGCAGTACTTC. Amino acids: CASSNRDRGRGYEQYF.

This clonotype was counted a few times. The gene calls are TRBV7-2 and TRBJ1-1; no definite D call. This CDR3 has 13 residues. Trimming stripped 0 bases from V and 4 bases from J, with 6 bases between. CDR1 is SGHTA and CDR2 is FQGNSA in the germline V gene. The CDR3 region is CASSLAKLTEAFF. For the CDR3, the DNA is TGTGCCAGCAGCTTAGCTAAACTCACTGAAGCTTTCTTT.

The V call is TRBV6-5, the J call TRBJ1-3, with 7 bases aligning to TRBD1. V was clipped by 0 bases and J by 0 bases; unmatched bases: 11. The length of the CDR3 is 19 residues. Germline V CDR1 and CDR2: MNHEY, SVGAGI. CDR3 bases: TGTGCCAGCAGTTACTCGACGGGACAGTATTCTCCCTCTGGAAACACCATATATTTT. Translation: CASSYSTGQYSPSGNTIYF.

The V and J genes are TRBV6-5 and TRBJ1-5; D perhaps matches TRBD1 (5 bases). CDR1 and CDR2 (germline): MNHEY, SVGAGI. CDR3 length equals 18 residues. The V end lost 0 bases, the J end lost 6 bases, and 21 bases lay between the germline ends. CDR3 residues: CASSYSRIGQGFCQPQHF. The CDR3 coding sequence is TGTGCCAGCAGTTACTCTCGAATTGGGCAGGGCTTCTGTCAGCCCCAGCATTTT.

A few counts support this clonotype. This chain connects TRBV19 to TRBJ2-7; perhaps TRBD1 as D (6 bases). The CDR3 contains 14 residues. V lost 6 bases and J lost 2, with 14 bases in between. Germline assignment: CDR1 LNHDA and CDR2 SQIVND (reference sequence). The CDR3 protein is CASRTTGLAYEQYF. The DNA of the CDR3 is TGTGCCAGTAGAACTACAGGGCTCGCCTACGAGCAGTACTTC.

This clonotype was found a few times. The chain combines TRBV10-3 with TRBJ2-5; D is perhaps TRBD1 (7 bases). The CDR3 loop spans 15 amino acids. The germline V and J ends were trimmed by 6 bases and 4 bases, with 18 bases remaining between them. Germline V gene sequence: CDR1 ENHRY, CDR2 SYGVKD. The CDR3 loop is CAISGLQGLTETQYF. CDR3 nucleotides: TGTGCCATCAGCGGACTACAGGGGCTAACAGAGACCCAGTACTTC.

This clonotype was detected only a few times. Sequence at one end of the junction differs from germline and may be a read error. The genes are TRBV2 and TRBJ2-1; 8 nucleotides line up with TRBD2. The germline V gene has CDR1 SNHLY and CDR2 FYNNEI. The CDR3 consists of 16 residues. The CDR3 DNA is TGTGCCAGCATTGAATCGCTAGCGGGTCCGTGGAATGAGCAGTTCTTC. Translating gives CASIESLAGPWNEQFF. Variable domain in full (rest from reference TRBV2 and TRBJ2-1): EPEVTQTPSHQVTQMGQEVILRCVPISNHLYFYWYRQILGQKVEFLVSFYNNEISEKSEIFDDQFSVERPDGSNFTLKIRSTKLEDSAMYFCASIESLAGPWNEQFFGPGTRLTVL.

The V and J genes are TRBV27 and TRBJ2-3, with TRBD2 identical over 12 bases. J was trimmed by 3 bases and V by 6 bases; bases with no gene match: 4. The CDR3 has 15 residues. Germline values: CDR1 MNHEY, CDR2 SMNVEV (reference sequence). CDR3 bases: TGTGCCAGCAGGACTAGCGGGAGAACAACAGATACGCAGTATTTT. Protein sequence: CASRTSGRTTDTQYF.

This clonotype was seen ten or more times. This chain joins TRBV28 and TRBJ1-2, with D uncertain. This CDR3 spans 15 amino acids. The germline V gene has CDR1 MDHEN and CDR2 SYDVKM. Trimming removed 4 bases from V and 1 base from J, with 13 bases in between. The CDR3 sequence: CASSSLSGYNYGYTF. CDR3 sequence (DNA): TGTGCCAGCAGTTCCCTATCGGGGTATAACTATGGCTACACCTTC.

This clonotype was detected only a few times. This CDR3 is CSVMGRLSATNEKLFF. The CDR3 nucleotides are TGCAGCGTCATGGGGCGGCTTTCTGCAACTAATGAAAAACTGTTTTTT. The chain is built from TRBV29-1 and TRBJ1-4, with a weak D call TRBD1 (5 bases). The V gene lost 6 bases and the J gene lost 0 bases, with 17 bases spanning the gap. Germline-derived CDR1 and CDR2 are SQVTM and ANQGSEA. This CDR3 region has 16 residues.

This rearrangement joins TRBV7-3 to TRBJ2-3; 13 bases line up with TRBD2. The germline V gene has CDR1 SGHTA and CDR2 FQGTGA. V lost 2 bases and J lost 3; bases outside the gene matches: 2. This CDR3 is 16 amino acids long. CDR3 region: CASSLGTSGATDTQYF. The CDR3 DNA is TGTGCCAGCAGCTTAGGGACTAGCGGGGCTACAGATACGCAGTATTTT. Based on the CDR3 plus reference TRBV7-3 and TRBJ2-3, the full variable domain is GAGVSQTPSNKVTEKGKYVELRCDPISGHTALYWYRQSLGQGPEFLIYFQGTGAADDSGLPNDRFFAVRPEGSVSTLKIQRTERGDSAVYLCASSLGTSGATDTQYFGPGTRLTVL.

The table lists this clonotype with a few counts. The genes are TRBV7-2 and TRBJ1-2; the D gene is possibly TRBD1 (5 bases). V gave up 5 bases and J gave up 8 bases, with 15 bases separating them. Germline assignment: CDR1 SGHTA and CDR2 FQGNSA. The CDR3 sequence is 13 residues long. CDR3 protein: CASSPGTHGGYTF. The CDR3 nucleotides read TGTGCCAGCAGCCCCGGGACCCACGGAGGCTACACCTTC.

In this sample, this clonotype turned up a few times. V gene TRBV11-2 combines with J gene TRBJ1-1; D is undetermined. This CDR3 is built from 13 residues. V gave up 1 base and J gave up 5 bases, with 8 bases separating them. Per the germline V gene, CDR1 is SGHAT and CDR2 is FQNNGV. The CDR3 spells CASSLAGWTEAFF. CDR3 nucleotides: TGTGCCAGCAGCTTAGCGGGATGGACTGAAGCTTTCTTT.

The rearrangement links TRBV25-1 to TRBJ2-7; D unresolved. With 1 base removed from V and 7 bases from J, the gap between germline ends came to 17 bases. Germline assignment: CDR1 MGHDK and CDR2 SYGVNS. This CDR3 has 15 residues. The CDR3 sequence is CASSESLSVKPEQYF. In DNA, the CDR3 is TGTGCCAGCAGTGAATCCCTCTCCGTGAAGCCTGAGCAGTACTTC.

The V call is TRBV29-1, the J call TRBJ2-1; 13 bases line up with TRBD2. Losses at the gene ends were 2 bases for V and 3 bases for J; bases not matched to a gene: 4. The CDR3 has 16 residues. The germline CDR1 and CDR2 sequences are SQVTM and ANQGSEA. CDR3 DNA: TGCAGCGTTGAACCGGGACTAGCGGGGAGCTACAATGAGCAGTTCTTC. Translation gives CSVEPGLAGSYNEQFF.

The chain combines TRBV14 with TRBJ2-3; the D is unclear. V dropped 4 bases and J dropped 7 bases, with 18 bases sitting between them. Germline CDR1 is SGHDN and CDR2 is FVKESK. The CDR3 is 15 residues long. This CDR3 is CASSRSAVVRNTQYF. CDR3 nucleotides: TGTGCCAGCAGCCGCTCCGCAGTCGTCAGGAATACGCAGTATTTT.

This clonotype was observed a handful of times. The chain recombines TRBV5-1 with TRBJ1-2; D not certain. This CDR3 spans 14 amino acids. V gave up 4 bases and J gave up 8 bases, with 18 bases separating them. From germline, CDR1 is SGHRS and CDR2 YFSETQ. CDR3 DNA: TGCGCCAGCAGCCCCCCCCTGGAAGGAGAGGGCTACACCTTC. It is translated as CASSPPLEGEGYTF. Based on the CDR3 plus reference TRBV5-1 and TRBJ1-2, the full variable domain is KAGVTQTPRYLIKTRGQQVTLSCSPISGHRSVSWYQQTPGQGLQFLFEYFSETQRNKGNFPGRFSGRQFSNSRSEMNVSTLELGDSALYLCASSPPLEGEGYTFGSGTRLTVV.